Reported below is one TCR beta chain. The entry originates in a study of identical twins. Each CDR3 protein is one row after TCRdb ran MiXCR on the 5' RACE reads. The table shows 650,000 to 750,000 distinct CDR3 sequences, with about 20% occurring only once. V gave up 6 bases and J gave up 7 bases, with 12 bases separating them. CDR1 is DFQATT and CDR2 is SNEGSKA in the germline V gene (reference sequence). The length of the CDR3 is 11 residues. This same sample was also part of a study on T cells expressing NK-cell markers.

Source material: PBMCs. The chain is built from TRBV20-1 and TRBJ1-2; D is undetermined. The clonotype comes from a woman between 18 and 29 years old in good health. CDR3 sequence (DNA): TGCAGTGCCAATCCCGTTTTTGGCTACACCTTC. Its translation: CSANPVFGYTF.